Detailed here is one TCR beta chain. The antigen this receptor binds is unknown. No quality values exist for individual bases; no much larger clone is one base distant. The immunoSEQ Assay, a bias-controlled multiplex PCR, was used to amplify TCRbeta CDR3 regions from genomic DNA. The authors' analysis ran thus. Within the assay, amplification of reference gene primers was used to estimate how many nucleated cells each sample contained. To quantify the absolute abundance of each unique TCRbeta CDR3 rearrangement, sequence reads were collapsed and filtered. For each sample, productive Simpson clonality was calculated as the square root of Simpson's diversity index over productive rearrangements. As stored in TCRdb, this immuneACCESS dataset retains in-frame rearrangements with V and J assigned. A fraction of the clones does not appear; measured against another copy, unresolved V genes explain less than half of the discrepancy, and the remainder lacks a known reason. V, J and clone size reflect that table, while D and trimming were determined from the DNA. The table for this sample lists approximately 110,000 clones; 84% of them were counted only once. The top ten clonotypes cover around 8% of the sample.

The data were obtained in a study of blood T cell repertoires in COVID-19 (dated by TCRdb to 2018 to 2021). Concerning the study at large: The collaborator samples originated in the United States, Italy and Spain and spanned the acute and convalescent phases of COVID-19. A de-identified subject ID, COVID-19 status, age in years and sex were almost always included in the sample metadata. HLA class I and class II types, where available, came from metadata supplied by the sample provider rather than from assay-based typing. The repertoires were made available in a free public database intended to serve as a resource for research on the immune response to SARS-CoV-2. Samples came from the ongoing ImmuneRACE study (first 160 participants) plus 1,254 subjects from 6 global collaborators. Deeply sampled blood TCRbeta repertoires from subjects exposed to, actively infected with, or recovered from COVID-19 were included in the dataset. The material from the prospective study consisted of cDNA or gDNA derived from T cells, B-cell-depleted T cells, or PBMCs. The investigation overall reported the following: Clinical and demographic metadata were provided uncurated, with the amount varying by source and participant.

Cut back by 0 bases and 7 bases, the V and J ends lie 6 bases apart. As encoded in the germline V gene (reference sequence), CDR1 is GTSNPN while CDR2 is SVGIG. Counted from cysteine to phenylalanine, this CDR3 has 11 amino acids. Of the read, only the CDR3 DNA is kept; its 33 bases are in frame from base 1. Whole blood was collected in K2EDTA tubes by collaborating institutions according to the institutions' own protocols. For TCRbeta analysis, collaborator samples were shipped as frozen whole blood, as isolated PBMCs, or as DNA extracted from either sample type. Sequencing input: peripheral blood. The chain is encoded by TRBV30 joined to TRBJ1-1; no D segment can be confidently identified. The origin of this receptor is a woman in her 40s with acute or convalescent COVID-19. The DNA reads TGTGCCTGGAGTGTTGGAGGTGAAGCTTTCTTT. The translation is CAWSVGGEAFF.